This T cell receptor (beta chain) was identified during a study of blood T cell repertoires in COVID-19. On the study more broadly: Sites across the United States, Italy and Spain contributed samples from acute and convalescent COVID-19. Sources were T cells, B-cell-depleted T cells, or PBMCs; the material itself was cDNA or gDNA.

Original methodology: The assay estimated nucleated cells by amplifying reference gene primers. The method was immunoSEQ multiplex PCR; TCRdb's version includes in-frame clones alone and lacks a portion of them. V and J calls and clone size are as listed in that table; D and trimming were resolved from the DNA. The sample consists of some 270,000 clones, around 82% of them appearing once. With 7 bases clipped from V and 9 bases from J, the junction kept 10 bases outside the gene matches. The CDR3 length is 14 residues. The germline gives CDR1 ENHRY, CDR2 SYGVKD. The source of this sequence is a person aged 65 to 79 with COVID-19, enrolled during active disease. V gene TRBV10-3 combines with J gene TRBJ2-1; TRBD2 matches at 9 bases. Sequencing used peripheral blood. The CDR3 DNA follows: TGTGCCATCACTGCGGGAGGGACGGACGGTGAGCAGTTCTTC. It encodes CAITAGGTDGEQFF.